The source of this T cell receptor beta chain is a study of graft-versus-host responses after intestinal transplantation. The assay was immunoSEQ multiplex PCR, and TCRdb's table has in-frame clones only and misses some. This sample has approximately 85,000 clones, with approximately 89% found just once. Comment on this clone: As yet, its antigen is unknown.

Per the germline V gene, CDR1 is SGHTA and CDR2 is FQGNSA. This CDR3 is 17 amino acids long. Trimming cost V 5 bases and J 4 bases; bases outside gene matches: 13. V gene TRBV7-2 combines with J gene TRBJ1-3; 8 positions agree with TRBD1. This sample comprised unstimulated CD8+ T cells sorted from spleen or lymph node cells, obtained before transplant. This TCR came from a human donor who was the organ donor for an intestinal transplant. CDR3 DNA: TGTGCCAGCAGCCCACGCCCCGGGACAGGTTGGGGAAACACCATATATTTT. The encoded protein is CASSPRPGTGWGNTIYF. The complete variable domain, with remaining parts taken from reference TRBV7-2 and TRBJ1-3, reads GAGVSQSPSNKVTEKGKDVELRCDPISGHTALYWYRQSLGQGLEFLIYFQGNSAPDKSGLPSDRFSAERTGGSVSTLTIQRTQQEDSAVYLCASSPRPGTGWGNTIYFGEGSWLTVV.